The TCR beta chain under discussion was sequenced for a study of beta chain features in type 1 diabetes. The wider study: Age, gender and cell yields were similar between patients and healthy donors. Findings and limits, study-wide: Sampled from patients, naive, central memory and Treg TCRB repertoires appeared more similar than those sampled from healthy donors. cDNA-based reads could over-represent cells with high TCR expression.

CDR1 and CDR2 from the germline V gene are GTSNPN and SVGIG (reference sequence). CDR3 length: 13 amino acids. Trimming shortened V by 2 bases and J by 1 base, and 8 bases separated the two germline ends. About this clone: Its cognate antigen is unknown.

Sequencing targeted expressed TCRB transcripts, as all isolated RNA had been reverse transcribed. Measured with immunoSEQ multiplex PCR; TCRdb has only the in-frame clones, and not every one. There are 220,000 or so clones in the sample; around 68% occur only once, and about 0.05% lies in the top ten. Sample: naive CD4+ T cells from blood. The V and J genes are TRBV30 and TRBJ1-1; the D gene is possibly TRBD1 (6 bases). The clonotype was recovered from a man under 40 in good health. The CDR3 is CAWSRDTNTEAFF. The CDR3 DNA follows: TGTGCCTGGAGTCGGGACACGAACACTGAAGCTTTCTTT.